Sequencing of this TCR beta chain was carried out in a study of OX40 agonist ivuxolimab in advanced cancers. With V trimmed by 0 bases and J by 4 bases, 14 bases remained unmatched. CDR3 length: 19 residues. CDR1 is SGDLS, CDR2 YYNGEE, per germline. Generated by immunoSEQ multiplex PCR, the TCRdb table keeps only in-frame clones and is missing some. This sample yields more than 45,000 clones, of which about 83% are seen a single time; 4% to 5.5% belongs to the top ten. This receptor was identified in an adult with an advanced solid tumor such as melanoma, head and neck, liver or kidney cancer. The chain employs TRBV9 and TRBJ2-3; the match to TRBD2 covers 10 bases. The specimen was CD4+ or CD8+ T cells sorted from blood, collected in a trial of the OX40 agonist ivuxolimab. Written as DNA, the CDR3 is TGTGCCAGCAGCGTAGACCCTAGCGGGGGAGTGGGAGGGGCAGATACGCAGTATTTT. Its protein product is CASSVDPSGGVGGADTQYF.